The entry below describes one T cell receptor beta chain. Its antigen is as yet unknown. The source of the sample is a study of PD-1 blockade in classical Hodgkin lymphoma. Study-wide findings and caveats: Differences between repertoires have undefined causes, possibly disease activity or prior therapy. The study reported lower baseline TCR diversity in newly diagnosed patients than in healthy donors.

Time point defined: newly diagnosed, previously untreated cHL patient sample. Comparison PBMCs came from previously untreated, newly diagnosed classical Hodgkin lymphoma patients. Profiled with immunoSEQ multiplex PCR; TCRdb holds only in-frame clones, not every one. The data show about 15,000 clones, around four fifths seen once. In germline, CDR1 is LGHNT, CDR2 FRNRAP. V lost 0 bases, J lost 5 bases, and 10 bases stayed unmatched. The CDR3 extends over 18 amino acids. Sequenced input: peripheral blood mononuclear cells (PBMCs). This sequence joins TRBV12-5 and TRBJ2-2; 9 positions match TRBD1. The origin of this receptor is a human donor with classical Hodgkin lymphoma. DNA for the CDR3: TGTGCTAGTGGTTTGGTACATTGGGACAGGGCCCCTACCGGGGAGCTGTTTTTT. Translation: CASGLVHWDRAPTGELFF.